These 19 T cell receptor beta chains share one sample of origin, sequenced in a study of control samples from healthy donors and cancer patients. Some clones are missing from TCRdb's copy, which holds only in-frame ones; the method was immunoSEQ multiplex PCR. The table has some 15,000 clones, over 70% seen once. Sample: PBMCs. The receptor source for this set is a woman between 70 and 85 years old with colorectal cancer.

The chain uses TRBV9 and TRBJ2-1; 8 bases fit TRBD1. Looked up from germline, CDR1 is SGDLS and CDR2 is YYNGEE. The CDR3 is 17 residues long. After removal of 3 bases from V and 5 bases from J, the junction contained 13 bases not matched to a gene. CDR3 coding DNA: TGTGCCAGCAGCGCACCCGGACGGGACAGGTCGAACAATGAGCAGTTCTTC. It encodes CASSAPGRDRSNNEQFF.

Only one count was recorded for this clone. The chain links TRBV4-3 to TRBJ2-5; 7 bases align to TRBD1. Germline-derived CDR1 and CDR2 are LGHNA and YSLEER. The trim removed 2 bases at V and 5 bases at J, leaving 5 bases unmatched. The CDR3 is 14 residues long. The CDR3 region is CASSQNAGGETQYF. DNA for the CDR3: TGCGCCAGCAGCCAAAACGCAGGGGGTGAGACCCAGTACTTC.

The chain couples TRBV6-2 or TRBV6-3 to TRBJ2-1; perhaps TRBD2 as D (6 bases). Germline V lookup: CDR1 MNHEY, CDR2 SVGEGT. CDR3 length: 15 residues. V was cut by 4 bases and J by 0 bases, with 10 bases left in between. CDR3 amino acids: CASSLSGSSYNEQFF. The CDR3 region has the DNA TGTGCCAGCAGTTTATCCGGGAGCTCCTACAATGAGCAGTTCTTC.

The chain joins TRBV18 to TRBJ1-5; D not certain. V gave up 6 bases and J gave up 2 bases, with 11 bases separating them. This CDR3 spans 14 amino acids. CDR1 is KGHSH, CDR2 LQKENI, per germline. The CDR3 reads CASSSDAGNQPQHF. CDR3 nucleotide sequence: TGTGCCAGCTCGTCGGATGCGGGCAATCAGCCCCAGCATTTT.

CDR3 in DNA: TGTGCCAGCAGCTTATTCCAGGGAGAGACCCAGTACTTC. Translated, it gives CASSLFQGETQYF. This chain uses TRBV7-2 with TRBJ2-5; tentative D call: TRBD1 (5 bases). Trimming cost V 2 bases and J 4 bases, with 8 bases left between them. The CDR3 runs to 13 residues. Germline V gives CDR1 SGHTA, CDR2 FQGNSA.

CDR3 sequence reads: CASSERWSWEGNIQYF. In DNA, the CDR3 is TGTGCCAGCAGTGAACGGTGGTCCTGGGAGGGAAACATTCAGTACTTC. This chain joins TRBV6-1 and TRBJ2-4; 7 nucleotides align to TRBD2. With 2 bases clipped from V and 6 bases from J, the junction kept 10 bases outside the gene matches. This CDR3 region has 16 residues. CDR1 MNHNS and CDR2 SASEGT come from the germline V gene.

This chain uses TRBV4-3 with TRBJ1-2, with TRBD1 as a possible D gene (5 bases). Trimming cost V 4 bases and J 1 base, with 10 bases left between them. The germline gives CDR1 LGHNA, CDR2 YSLEER. This CDR3 spans 14 amino acids. This chain's CDR3 is CASSLAGDNYGYTF. In nucleotides, the CDR3 is TGCGCCAGCAGCCTAGCGGGGGATAACTATGGCTACACCTTC.

J is TRBJ2-4 and V is TRBV18; D ambiguous. Germline assignment: CDR1 KGHSH and CDR2 LQKENI. The CDR3 covers 14 residues. Trimming shortened V by 0 bases and J by 7 bases, and 10 bases separated the two germline ends. In DNA, the CDR3 is TGTGCCAGCTCACCACCCAGGCTCGAGAACATTCAGTACTTC. Residues: CASSPPRLENIQYF.

The genes are TRBV10-2 and TRBJ2-1, with unresolved D. Germline CDR1 reads WSHSY; CDR2 reads SAAADI. The CDR3 runs to 11 residues. V was cut by 4 bases and J by 9 bases, with 7 bases left in between. The CDR3 is CASSGDTEQFF. CDR3 nucleotide sequence: TGCGCCAGCAGTGGGGATACTGAGCAGTTCTTC.

V is TRBV25-1 and J is TRBJ2-1, with 11 bases fitting TRBD2. The CDR3 runs to 15 residues. V lost 3 bases, J lost 7 bases, and 5 bases stayed unmatched. Germline values: CDR1 MGHDK, CDR2 SYGVNS. The CDR3 reads CASSEPGLAANEQFF. The CDR3 nucleotides read TGTGCCAGCAGTGAGCCGGGACTAGCGGCGAATGAGCAGTTCTTC.

This sequence joins TRBV30 and TRBJ2-6; D gene unclear. V dropped 0 bases and J dropped 1 base, with 7 bases sitting between them. Germline assignment: CDR1 GTSNPN and CDR2 SVGIG (reference sequence). This CDR3 is 15 amino acids long. Here the CDR3 reads CAWSVPISGANVLTF. CDR3 sequence (DNA): TGTGCCTGGAGTGTACCCATTTCTGGGGCCAACGTCCTGACTTTC.

This sequence joins TRBV5-6 and TRBJ2-7; D remains ambiguous. Trimming stripped 0 bases from V and 2 bases from J, with 9 bases between. The CDR3 is 14 residues long. From germline, CDR1 is SGHDT and CDR2 YYEEEE. The CDR3 DNA reads as TGTGCCAGCAGCTTGGGGGTGGTAACCTACGAGCAGTACTTC. Its translation: CASSLGVVTYEQYF.

J is TRBJ2-3 and V is TRBV6-4; no clear D gene. This CDR3 is 12 amino acids long. Per germline, CDR1 MRHNA and CDR2 SNTAGT. V was cut by 3 bases and J by 8 bases, with 9 bases left in between. The CDR3 DNA reads TGTGCCAGCAGTGAAGGTGAAGGTACGCAGTATTTT. Amino acid sequence: CASSEGEGTQYF.

The chain has TRBV4-3 and TRBJ1-5; D may be TRBD1 (6 bases). Germline loops: CDR1 LGHNA, CDR2 YSLEER. Trimming stripped 0 bases from V and 1 base from J, with 19 bases between. The CDR3 spans 19 residues. The CDR3, as DNA: TGCGCCAGCAGCCAAGATCGGCCAGGAATCAGGGGAAGCAATCAGCCCCAGCATTTT. Translated, it gives CASSQDRPGIRGSNQPQHF.

This clone was recorded once. The chain couples TRBV6-5 to TRBJ2-1; possible D gene TRBD1, 5 bases. V lost 4 bases, J lost 0 bases, and 10 bases lay in between. The germline gives CDR1 MNHEY, CDR2 SVGAGI. This CDR3 region has 15 residues. CDR3 amino acids: CASSSTVSSYNEQFF. DNA for the CDR3: TGTGCCAGCAGTTCGACAGTGAGCTCCTACAATGAGCAGTTCTTC.

This clone was counted a few times. This chain connects TRBV6-5 to TRBJ2-3, with no clear D. CDR1 is MNHEY and CDR2 is SVGAGI in the germline V gene. V was shortened by 7 bases and J by 0 bases, with 2 bases between the two germline ends. The CDR3 is 11 amino acids. CDR3 loop: CASKSTDTQYF. CDR3 in DNA: TGTGCCAGCAAAAGCACAGATACGCAGTATTTT.

DNA for the CDR3: TGTGCCAGCAGTGCAGGGACTTTCCTCAGCAATCAGCCCCAGCATTTT. This codes for CASSAGTFLSNQPQHF. The chain joins TRBV6-1 to TRBJ1-5, with a tentative D call TRBD1 (5 bases). This CDR3 comprises 16 residues. Trimming shortened V by 4 bases and J by 1 base, and 14 bases separated the two germline ends. CDR1 MNHNS and CDR2 SASEGT come from the germline V gene.

This chain connects TRBV6-5 to TRBJ1-1; no definite D call. This CDR3 is built from 12 residues. V shed 2 bases and J shed 6 bases, with 7 bases lying between them. Germline V gives CDR1 MNHEY, CDR2 SVGAGI. CDR3 sequence: CASSYGQAEAFF. The CDR3 coding sequence is TGTGCCAGCAGTTACGGCCAGGCTGAAGCTTTCTTT.

The rearrangement joins TRBV3-1 (or the pseudogene TRBV3-2) to TRBJ2-2, with D tentatively TRBD2 (6 bases). Germline CDR1 is LGHDT and CDR2 is YNNKEL (reference sequence). Trimming removed 0 bases from V and 7 bases from J, with 12 bases in between. The CDR3 covers 15 residues. In DNA form, the CDR3 reads TGTGCCAGCAGCCAAGAGGGGCAGGGAGGCGGGGAGCTGTTTTTT. Its protein is CASSQEGQGGGELFF.